A selection of T cell receptor beta chains follows, all from one sample in a study of shared clonotypes between healthy human individuals. This table comes from immunoSEQ multiplex PCR, and its TCRdb copy is limited to in-frame clones, with some not included. Of millions of clones in the sample, just over 90% were seen once. Sample: naive CD8+ T cells from PBMCs. These receptors were obtained from a man in his late teens or twenties in good health. Some clones in this sample may be carry-over from other donors' samples. The CDR3 runs from the conserved cysteine through the conserved F or W. The order of the fields is V gene, D gene, J gene, clone size, CDR3 protein, CDR3 DNA. A D gene is named only where the DNA matches it firmly. For some rows the clone size is stated as once, few or many, or as a class when expanded; others skip it.

TRBV19	-	TRBJ1-2	-	CASSISRVDGYTF	TGTGCCAGTAGTATAAGCAGGGTGGATGGCTACACCTTC
TRBV4-1	TRBD1	TRBJ1-1	-	CASSPRDRRTEAFF	TGCGCCAGCAGCCCACGGGACAGGAGGACTGAAGCTTTCTTT
TRBV5-1	TRBD1	TRBJ2-1	-	CASSWDSITYNEQFF	TGCGCCAGCAGCTGGGACAGTATTACCTACAATGAGCAGTTCTTC
TRBV27	-	TRBJ2-7	-	CASSDRQNEYEQYF	TGTGCCAGCAGCGACAGACAGAACGAATACGAGCAGTACTTC
TRBV29-1	-	TRBJ1-1	-	CRGGRGNTEAFF	TGCAGGGGGGGTCGGGGGAACACTGAAGCTTTCTTT
TRBV27	-	TRBJ1-5	-	CASSLRDDKHPQHF	TGTGCCAGCAGTTTACGGGACGATAAGCATCCCCAGCATTTT
TRBV11-2	TRBD2	TRBJ2-1	-	CASSSSGGAYNEQFF	TGTGCCAGCAGCTCTAGCGGGGGGGCCTACAATGAGCAGTTCTTC
TRBV19	-	TRBJ2-1	few	CASSLTNNNEQFF	TGTGCCAGTAGTTTGACCAACAACAATGAGCAGTTCTTC
TRBV28	TRBD1	TRBJ2-7	-	CASNIYGTGGPDEQYF	TGTGCCAGCAACATTTACGGGACAGGGGGACCCGACGAGCAGTACTTC
TRBV19	TRBD2	TRBJ2-1	-	CASQAGGPLNEQFF	TGTGCCAGTCAAGCGGGAGGTCCACTGAATGAGCAGTTCTTC
TRBV7-9	TRBD1	TRBJ1-1	-	CASSPRWDSRHTEAFF	TGTGCCAGCAGCCCTAGATGGGACAGTCGACACACTGAAGCTTTCTTT
TRBV4-2	TRBD2	TRBJ2-1	once	CASSSGTSGYNEQFF	TGTGCCAGCAGCTCCGGGACTAGCGGGTACAATGAGCAGTTCTTC
TRBV4-1	-	TRBJ1-5	few	CASSQIDQPQHF	TGCGCCAGCAGCCAAATTGATCAGCCCCAGCATTTT
TRBV19	TRBD1	TRBJ1-5	-	CASSTRQGAGQPQHF	TGTGCCAGTAGTACCCGACAGGGGGCGGGTCAGCCCCAGCATTTT
TRBV19	-	TRBJ1-5	-	CASSIRPPPNQPQHF	TGTGCCAGTAGTATCCGGCCGCCACCCAATCAGCCCCAGCATTTT
TRBV7-2	-	TRBJ2-1	-	CASSLLRPAYNEQFF	TGTGCCAGCAGCCTGCTACGCCCAGCCTACAATGAGCAGTTCTTC
TRBV6-5	TRBD1	TRBJ2-5	-	CASSYSRGGLETQYF	TGTGCCAGCAGTTACTCCAGAGGGGGCCTTGAGACCCAGTACTTC
TRBV13	TRBD2	TRBJ2-7	-	CASSTGLAGVHEQYF	TGTGCCAGCAGCACCGGACTAGCGGGAGTCCACGAGCAGTACTTC
TRBV15	TRBD1	TRBJ1-2	once	CATSRGPRQGGYGYTF	TGTGCCACCAGCAGAGGCCCGCGACAGGGGGGCTATGGCTACACCTTC
TRBV27	-	TRBJ1-1	-	CASSPGGVRTEAFF	TGTGCCAGCAGTCCCGGCGGGGTGAGAACTGAAGCTTTCTTT
TRBV27	TRBD1	TRBJ1-2	-	CASSPLRDRAAVDYGYTF	TGTGCCAGCAGTCCCCTGCGGGACAGGGCGGCGGTCGACTATGGCTACACCTTC
TRBV5-4	-	TRBJ1-1	-	CASSALGAYTEAFF	TGTGCCAGCAGCGCCCTAGGGGCCTACACTGAAGCTTTCTTT
TRBV7-9	-	TRBJ1-2	-	CANYGGYGYTF	TGTGCCAACTATGGCGGCTATGGCTACACCTTC
TRBV27	TRBD1	TRBJ1-2	-	CASSSPGRTGGYGYTF	TGTGCCAGCAGTTCACCCGGACGGACAGGGGGTTATGGCTACACCTTC